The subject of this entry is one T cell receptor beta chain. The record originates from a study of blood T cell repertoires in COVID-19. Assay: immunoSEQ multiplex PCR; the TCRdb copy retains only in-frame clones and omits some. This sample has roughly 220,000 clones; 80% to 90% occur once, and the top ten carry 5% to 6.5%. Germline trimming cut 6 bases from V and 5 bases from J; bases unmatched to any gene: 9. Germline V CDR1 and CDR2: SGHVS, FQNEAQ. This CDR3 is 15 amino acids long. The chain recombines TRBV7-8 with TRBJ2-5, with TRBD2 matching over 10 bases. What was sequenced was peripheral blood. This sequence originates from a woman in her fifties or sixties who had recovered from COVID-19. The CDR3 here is CASRRNPGLAETQYF. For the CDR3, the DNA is TGTGCCAGCAGACGTAATCCGGGACTAGCGGAGACCCAGTACTTC.